The clone carrying this TCR beta chain occurred a few times. Its target is unknown. The sample comes from a study of metastatic and nonmetastatic thyroid tumors. Study details: The authors compared repertoires across blood and tumor or nodule tissue from malignant and benign thyroid patients.

There are 14 residues in the CDR3. Germline CDR1 is SGHDT and CDR2 is YYEEEE. V was pared by 6 bases and J by 9 bases, with 18 bases between. Overall study findings and caveats: In blood and tumor, TCR beta diversity was reportedly significantly higher in malignant thyroid tumors than in benign nodules.

Patients were all untreated before their thyroid surgery. Authors' processing steps: In papillary thyroid cancer, a distant-metastasis classifier was built using CDR3 differences across clinicopathological groups. TCRdb re-called the PCR reads through MiXCR. These V and J calls originate from TCRdb's pipeline instead of the authors' own analysis. The sample shows 30,000 to 45,000 clones, under 30% of them seen only once. The chain uses TRBV5-6 and TRBJ2-2; D may be TRBD2 (6 bases). Sequenced: blood. The TCR originated in a male donor with papillary thyroid cancer or a benign thyroid nodule (not recorded which). Some clones in this sample may be carry-over from other donors' samples. The DNA for the CDR3 is TGTGCCAGCATCTTAGGAGGGTGGAACAGGGAGCTGTTTTTT. Its translation is CASILGGWNRELFF.